These 31 T cell receptor beta chains came from one sample sequenced in a study of T cell responses to AZD1222 COVID-19 vaccine. Only in-frame clones appear in the TCRdb table, and some are missing; sequencing was by immunoSEQ multiplex PCR. The sample has more than 95,000 clones; about 89% are singletons. The material sequenced was peripheral blood, taken on day 0 of AZD1222 vaccination. The receptors here all came from an adult in good health.

This clone was counted only a few times. This rearrangement joins TRBV6-5 to TRBJ2-1; TRBD1 agrees at 9 bases. With 7 bases clipped from V and 2 bases from J, the junction kept 3 bases outside the gene matches. The CDR3 is made up of 14 amino acids. The germline gives CDR1 MNHEY, CDR2 SVGAGI. CDR3 nucleotides: TGTGCCAGCACTGGACAGGGGACCTACAATGAGCAGTTCTTC. Its translation is CASTGQGTYNEQFF.

The J gene is TRBJ1-1, the V gene TRBV12-3 or TRBV12-4; D might be TRBD1 (5 bases). V was clipped by 1 base and J by 5 bases, with 8 bases between them. The CDR3 length is 13 residues. CDR3 in DNA: TGTGCCAGCAGTTTAGATGGGGGGACTGAAGCTTTCTTT. Amino acid sequence: CASSLDGGTEAFF.

The rearrangement joins TRBV7-9 to TRBJ2-7; 7 bases fit TRBD1. Trimming at V came to 5 bases and at J to 4 bases, leaving 8 bases not matched to a gene. The CDR3 totals 14 residues. From germline, CDR1 is SEHNR and CDR2 FQNEAQ (reference sequence). This chain's CDR3 is CASSLAGTAYEQYF. In DNA, the CDR3 is TGTGCCAGCAGCCTGGCCGGGACAGCTTACGAGCAGTACTTC.

The chain links TRBV20-1 to TRBJ1-1, with D possibly being TRBD1 (5 bases). The CDR3 is 13 amino acids. The ends were cut back, 3 bases at V and 5 bases at J, with 13 bases in the middle. Germline assignment: CDR1 DFQATT and CDR2 SNEGSKA (reference sequence). The CDR3 spells CSASWQGGTEAFF. The CDR3 bases are TGCAGTGCTAGTTGGCAGGGCGGGACTGAAGCTTTCTTT.

The J gene is TRBJ2-1, the V gene TRBV11-3, with a possible D match to TRBD2 (5 bases). CDR1 is SGHNT and CDR2 is YENEEA in the germline V gene. The V end lost 5 bases, the J end lost 5 bases, and 13 bases lay between the germline ends. There are 14 residues in the CDR3. The CDR3 sequence is CASSPRGDNNEQFF. The CDR3 bases are TGTGCCAGCAGCCCCCGGGGAGACAACAATGAGCAGTTCTTC.

The rearrangement links TRBV2 to TRBJ2-3; 10 nucleotides match TRBD2. Germline V CDR1 and CDR2: SNHLY, FYNNEI. The V gene end was trimmed by 7 bases and the J gene end by 2 bases; junction bases not matched to a gene: 6. This CDR3 has 15 amino acids. CDR3 DNA sequence: TGTGCCAGCACCCAGCGGGGGGGAAACACAGATACGCAGTATTTT. Amino acids: CASTQRGGNTDTQYF.

The rearrangement joins TRBV6-5 to TRBJ1-6; TRBD1 aligns across 8 bases. This CDR3 is 14 amino acids long. In germline, CDR1 is MNHEY, CDR2 SVGAGI. After removal of 6 bases from V and 9 bases from J, the junction contained 7 bases not matched to a gene. Here the CDR3 reads CASSTTGAGSPLHF. The DNA for the CDR3 is TGTGCCAGCAGCACGACAGGGGCCGGTTCACCCCTCCACTTT.

This rearrangement joins TRBV6-2 or TRBV6-3 to TRBJ1-1; D unclear. The germline V gene encodes CDR1 MNHEY and CDR2 SVGEGT. V lost 5 bases and J 6 bases, leaving 7 bases between the germline ends. This CDR3 is 11 amino acids long. CDR3 sequence: CASSGLAEAFF. CDR3 DNA sequence: TGTGCCAGCAGTGGGTTGGCTGAAGCTTTCTTT.

This clone has a single count. This rearrangement joins TRBV5-1 to TRBJ2-2; the D is unclear. CDR1 and CDR2 (germline): SGHRS, YFSETQ. The CDR3 is made up of 14 amino acids. The ends were cut back, 5 bases at V and 4 bases at J, with 12 bases in the middle. The CDR3 loop reads CASRDARSTGELFF. The CDR3 bases are TGCGCCAGCAGGGATGCTAGGAGCACCGGGGAGCTGTTTTTT.

The chain employs TRBV5-6 and TRBJ2-3; the match to TRBD2 covers 13 bases. CDR3 size: 17 residues. The germline gives CDR1 SGHDT, CDR2 YYEEEE. J gave up 7 bases and V 4 bases, and 12 bases lay outside the gene matches. CDR3 amino acids: CASSLRLAGGIPNTQYF. Written as DNA, the CDR3 is TGTGCCAGCAGCCTGAGACTAGCGGGAGGTATTCCCAATACGCAGTATTTT.

This clone was picked up one time. The genes are TRBV19 and TRBJ1-5; the D gene is possibly TRBD1 (6 bases). The germline V gene has CDR1 LNHDA and CDR2 SQIVND (reference sequence). The V gene lost 5 bases and the J gene lost 7 bases, with 12 bases spanning the gap. The CDR3 totals 13 residues. In DNA form, the CDR3 reads TGTGCCAGTAGTGGGGACATCCGACAGCCCCAGCATTTT. Amino acids: CASSGDIRQPQHF.

This clone was found once. The DNA is left out, because the CDR3 cannot be placed on it with certainty; the CDR3 is given as TCRdb lists it. The V and J genes are TRBV28 and TRBJ1-5. The germline gives CDR1 MDHEN, CDR2 SYDVKM. The CDR3 comprises 16 residues, both ends counted. The CDR3 sequence: CASSSSGALSNQPQHF.

This rearrangement joins TRBV7-9 to TRBJ2-7; D not certain. Germline V CDR1 and CDR2: SEHNR, FQNEAQ (reference sequence). The CDR3 consists of 13 residues. Trimming stripped 3 bases from V and 3 bases from J, with 9 bases between. In DNA form, the CDR3 reads TGTGCCAGCAGCTTCTCCGGGTACTACGAGCAGTACTTC. Amino acids: CASSFSGYYEQYF.

The V gene is TRBV7-3, the J gene TRBJ1-6; 7 bases fit TRBD1. V was clipped by 6 bases and J by 4 bases; unmatched bases: 3. The CDR3 has 14 residues. Germline V gene data show CDR1 as SGHTA and CDR2 as FQGTGA. The CDR3 protein is CASRKQGYNSPLHF. For the CDR3, the DNA is TGTGCCAGCAGGAAACAGGGGTATAATTCACCCCTCCACTTT.

This chain links TRBV7-8 with TRBJ1-1; perhaps TRBD1 as D (5 bases). Germline CDR1 reads SGHVS; CDR2 reads FQNEAQ. The CDR3 covers 14 residues. V was clipped by 2 bases and J by 3 bases, with 10 bases between them. The CDR3 bases are TGTGCCAGCAGCTTATCCATGGGGGACACTGAAGCTTTCTTT. The encoded protein is CASSLSMGDTEAFF.

The rearrangement links TRBV7-8 to TRBJ1-1; 7 bases align to TRBD1. With V trimmed by 5 bases and J by 7 bases, 10 bases remained unmatched. The CDR3 length is 14 residues. CDR1 and CDR2 (germline): SGHVS, FQNEAQ. CDR3 nucleotide sequence: TGTGCCAGCAGCGCCCGAACAGGGGTTGGTGAAGCTTTCTTT. This encodes CASSARTGVGEAFF. The full variable domain, completed using reference TRBV7-8 and TRBJ1-1, is GAGVSQSPRYKVAKRGQDVALRCDPISGHVSLFWYQQALGQGPEFLTYFQNEAQLDKSGLPSDRFFAERPEGSVSTLKIQRTQQEDSAVYLCASSARTGVGEAFFGQGTRLTVV.

The chain employs TRBV7-2 and TRBJ2-1; D may be TRBD2 (5 bases). Germline lookup yields CDR1 SGHTA and CDR2 FQGNSA. Deletions cut 2 bases from V and 8 bases from J, with 13 bases between. This CDR3 comprises 14 residues. CDR3 protein: CASSLRESDHEQFF. CDR3 nucleotide sequence: TGTGCCAGCAGCTTAAGGGAGTCGGACCATGAGCAGTTCTTC.

The CDR3 sequence: CASSPEQGYEQYF. DNA of the CDR3: TGCGCCAGCAGCCCGGAACAGGGTTACGAGCAGTACTTC. The chain is built from TRBV5-1 and TRBJ2-7; TRBD1 might be the D (6 bases). Looked up from germline, CDR1 is SGHRS and CDR2 is YFSETQ. CDR3 length: 13 amino acids. V shed 4 bases and J shed 4 bases, with 12 bases lying between them.

The chain couples TRBV24-1 to TRBJ1-1, with D tentatively TRBD1 (5 bases). V was pared by 4 bases and J by 7 bases, with 15 bases between. This CDR3 has 14 residues. Germline CDR1 reads KGHDR; CDR2 reads SFDVKD. CDR3 DNA: TGTGCCACCAGTGACCACCGGGACGGCCATGAAGCTTTCTTT. Protein product: CATSDHRDGHEAFF.

This sequence joins TRBV5-6 and TRBJ1-5; weak D call: TRBD1 (6 bases). Germline lookup yields CDR1 SGHDT and CDR2 YYEEEE. This CDR3 contains 16 residues. V was clipped by 0 bases and J by 2 bases, with 12 bases between them. CDR3 in DNA: TGTGCCAGCAGCTTGGGGGGCAGGGGCGGCAATCAGCCCCAGCATTTT. As protein: CASSLGGRGGNQPQHF.

With respect to this clone: The same CDR3 arises from other DNA sequences in this sample as well. The chain links TRBV12-3 or TRBV12-4 to TRBJ2-5; D is uncertain. The CDR3 is made up of 11 amino acids. V was shortened by 2 bases and J by 3 bases, with 1 base between the two germline ends. Here the CDR3 reads CASSLKETQYF. The DNA for the CDR3 is TGTGCCAGCAGTTTAAAAGAGACCCAGTACTTC.

The chain uses TRBV6-5 and TRBJ2-1, with a weak D call TRBD1 (5 bases). The germline V gene has CDR1 MNHEY and CDR2 SVGAGI. Trimming cost V 6 bases and J 7 bases, with 16 bases left between them. This CDR3 has 14 residues. The CDR3 nucleotides read TGTGCCAGCAGGAGACCAGGGATTCGGAATGAGCAGTTCTTC. This codes for CASRRPGIRNEQFF.

V gene TRBV12-3 or TRBV12-4 combines with J gene TRBJ2-7; the D is unclear. V was pared by 6 bases and J by 9 bases, with 18 bases between. The CDR3 spans 13 residues. The CDR3 bases are TGTGCCAGCAGCCAGGCAAGGGCGGCGCGGCAGTACTTC. It encodes CASSQARAARQYF.

This clone was counted once. CDR3 bases: TGTGCCAGCACGGGGGACAGTACGGGCACCGGGGAGCTGTTTTTT. Protein product: CASTGDSTGTGELFF. This chain uses TRBV5-4 with TRBJ2-2; the D gene is possibly TRBD1 (7 bases). Germline CDR1 is SGHNT and CDR2 is YYREEE (reference sequence). V lost 6 bases and J 4 bases, leaving 16 bases between the germline ends. This CDR3 region has 15 residues.

As to this clone: Distinct nucleotide sequences in the sample also encode this CDR3. The chain combines TRBV19 with TRBJ2-6, with D possibly TRBD2 on 5 matching bases. The length of the CDR3 is 15 residues. Trimming cost V 3 bases and J 2 bases, with 8 bases left between them. CDR1 is LNHDA, CDR2 SQIVND, per germline (reference sequence). DNA for the CDR3: TGTGCCAGTAGTATTGCCGGGGCTGGGGCCAACGTCCTGACTTTC. This gives the protein CASSIAGAGANVLTF.

This chain connects TRBV7-8 to TRBJ2-3, with TRBD2 identical over 8 bases. Trimming removed 1 base from V and 2 bases from J; junction bases left unmatched: 5. The CDR3 length is 16 residues. From germline, CDR1 is SGHVS and CDR2 FQNEAQ. CDR3 amino acids: CASSLGAGVLTDTQYF. CDR3 in DNA: TGTGCCAGCAGCTTAGGAGCGGGGGTCCTCACAGATACGCAGTATTTT.

The J gene is TRBJ1-1, the V gene TRBV5-1; 7 bases map to TRBD1. The trim removed 0 bases at V and 4 bases at J, leaving 9 bases unmatched. Germline CDR1 and CDR2: SGHRS and YFSETQ. The CDR3 is 16 residues long. DNA of the CDR3: TGCGCCAGCAGCTTGGAAATGGGACAGAGACGCACTGAAGCTTTCTTT. Its translation: CASSLEMGQRRTEAFF.

The J gene is TRBJ1-1, the V gene TRBV5-1; 7 bases match TRBD1. The CDR3 is made up of 15 amino acids. V shed 2 bases and J 8 bases; nucleotides not matched to a gene: 12. Looked up from germline, CDR1 is SGHRS and CDR2 is YFSETQ. CDR3 coding DNA: TGCGCCAGCAGCTTTGTGGGGAGGGGGCAATCGGAAGCTTTCTTT. Its translation is CASSFVGRGQSEAFF. Combining the CDR3 with reference TRBV5-1 and TRBJ1-1 gives the whole variable domain KAGVTQTPRYLIKTRGQQVTLSCSPISGHRSVSWYQQTPGQGLQFLFEYFSETQRNKGNFPGRFSGRQFSNSRSEMNVSTLELGDSALYLCASSFVGRGQSEAFFGQGTRLTVV.

This chain connects TRBV5-1 to TRBJ2-3; 9 bases agree with TRBD2. The germline V gene has CDR1 SGHRS and CDR2 YFSETQ. Unmatched junction bases numbered 10, after V lost 1 base and J lost 4 bases. The CDR3 sequence is 17 residues long. CDR3: CASSLSPLAGGPDTQYF. The DNA of the CDR3 is TGCGCCAGCAGCTTGTCCCCTCTCGCGGGAGGGCCAGATACGCAGTATTTT.

The chain employs TRBV7-9 and TRBJ2-2; D unclear. The V end lost 5 bases, the J end lost 2 bases, and 18 bases lay between the germline ends. Germline values: CDR1 SEHNR, CDR2 FQNEAQ (reference sequence). The length of the CDR3 is 17 residues. The CDR3 nucleotides read TGTGCCAGCAGCCCCTCCGTGGCAGGTCGCAACACCGGGGAGCTGTTTTTT. Protein sequence: CASSPSVAGRNTGELFF.

This chain joins TRBV28 and TRBJ1-2; D is ambiguous. This CDR3 region has 13 residues. V lost 3 bases and J lost 5, with 10 bases in between. Germline CDR1 MDHEN, CDR2 SYDVKM. CDR3 residues: CASSFGGWYGYTF. The CDR3 region has the DNA TGTGCCAGCAGTTTCGGAGGGTGGTATGGCTACACCTTC.